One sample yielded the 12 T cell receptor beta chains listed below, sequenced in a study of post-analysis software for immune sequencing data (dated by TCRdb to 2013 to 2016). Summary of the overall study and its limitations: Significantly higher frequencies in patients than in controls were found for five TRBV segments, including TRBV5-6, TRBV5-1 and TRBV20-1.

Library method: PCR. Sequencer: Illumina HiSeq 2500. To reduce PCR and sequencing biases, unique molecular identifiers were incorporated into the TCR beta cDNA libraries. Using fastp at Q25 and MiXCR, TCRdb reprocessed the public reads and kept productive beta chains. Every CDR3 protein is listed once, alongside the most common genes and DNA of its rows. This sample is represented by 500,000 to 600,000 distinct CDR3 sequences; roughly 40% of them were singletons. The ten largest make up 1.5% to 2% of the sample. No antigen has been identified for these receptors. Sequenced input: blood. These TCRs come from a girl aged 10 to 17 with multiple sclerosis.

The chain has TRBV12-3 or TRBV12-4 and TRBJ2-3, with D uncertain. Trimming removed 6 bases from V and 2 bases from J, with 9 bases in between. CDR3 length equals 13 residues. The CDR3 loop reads CASRLRITDTQYF. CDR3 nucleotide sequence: TGTGCCAGCAGGTTAAGGATCACAGATACGCAGTATTTT.

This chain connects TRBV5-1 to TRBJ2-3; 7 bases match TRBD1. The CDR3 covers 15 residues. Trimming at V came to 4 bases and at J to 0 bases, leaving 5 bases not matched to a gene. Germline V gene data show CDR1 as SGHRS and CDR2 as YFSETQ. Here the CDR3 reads CASSDGQASTDTQYF. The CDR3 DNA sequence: TGCGCCAGCAGCGACGGACAGGCTAGCACAGATACGCAGTATTTT.

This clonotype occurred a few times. CDR3 sequence (DNA): TGTGCCAGCAGCTTACCCGGCGGACGTTCAGATACGCAGTATTTT. The encoded protein is CASSLPGGRSDTQYF. This chain connects TRBV7-9 to TRBJ2-3; D not resolved. This CDR3 contains 15 residues. Trimming shortened V by 2 bases and J by 4 bases, and 13 bases separated the two germline ends. Germline V gene sequence: CDR1 SEHNR, CDR2 FQNEAQ (reference sequence).

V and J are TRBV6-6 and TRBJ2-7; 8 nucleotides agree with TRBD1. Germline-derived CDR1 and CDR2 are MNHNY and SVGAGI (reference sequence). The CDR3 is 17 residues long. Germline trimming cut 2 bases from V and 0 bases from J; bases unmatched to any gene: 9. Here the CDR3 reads CASSYEERQGYSYEQYF. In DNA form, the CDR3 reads TGTGCCAGCAGTTACGAGGAAAGACAGGGGTACTCCTACGAGCAGTACTTC.

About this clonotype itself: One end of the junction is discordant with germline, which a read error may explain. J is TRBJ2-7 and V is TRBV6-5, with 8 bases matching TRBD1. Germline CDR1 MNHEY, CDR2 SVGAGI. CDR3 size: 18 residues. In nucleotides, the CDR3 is TGTGCCAGTAGTTACGTGCACAGGGGGGAATTAAAGACCTACGAGCAGTACTTC. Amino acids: CASSYVHRGELKTYEQYF.

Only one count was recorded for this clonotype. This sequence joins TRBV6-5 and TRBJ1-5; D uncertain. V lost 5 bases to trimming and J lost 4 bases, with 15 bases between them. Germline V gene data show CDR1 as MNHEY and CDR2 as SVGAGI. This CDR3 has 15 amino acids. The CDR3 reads CASSLGAEDNQPQHF. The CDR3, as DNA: TGTGCCAGCAGTCTAGGAGCAGAAGATAATCAGCCCCAGCATTTT.

CDR3 sequence: CASSLVDKASPLHF. CDR3 nucleotide sequence: TGCGCCAGCAGCTTGGTAGACAAGGCGTCACCCCTCCACTTT. The V and J genes are TRBV5-1 and TRBJ1-6; D call uncertain. The CDR3 consists of 14 residues. The V end was cut by 0 bases, the J end by 10 bases, with 11 bases between. Looked up from germline, CDR1 is SGHRS and CDR2 is YFSETQ. Variable domain in full (rest from reference TRBV5-1 and TRBJ1-6): KAGVTQTPRYLIKTRGQQVTLSCSPISGHRSVSWYQQTPGQGLQFLFEYFSETQRNKGNFPGRFSGRQFSNSRSEMNVSTLELGDSALYLCASSLVDKASPLHFGNGTRLTVT.

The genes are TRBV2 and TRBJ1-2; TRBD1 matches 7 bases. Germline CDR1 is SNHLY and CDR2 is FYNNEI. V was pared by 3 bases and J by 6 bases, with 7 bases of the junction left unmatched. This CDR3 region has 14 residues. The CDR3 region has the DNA TGTGCCAGCAGTGATAGGGGGCCTGGCAATGGCTACACCTTC. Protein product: CASSDRGPGNGYTF.

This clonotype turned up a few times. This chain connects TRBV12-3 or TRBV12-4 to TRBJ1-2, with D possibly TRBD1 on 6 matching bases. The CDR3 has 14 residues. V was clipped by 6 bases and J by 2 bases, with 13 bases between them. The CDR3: CASSRTEQNYGYTF. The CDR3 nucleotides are TGTGCCAGCAGCCGGACAGAACAGAACTATGGCTACACCTTC.

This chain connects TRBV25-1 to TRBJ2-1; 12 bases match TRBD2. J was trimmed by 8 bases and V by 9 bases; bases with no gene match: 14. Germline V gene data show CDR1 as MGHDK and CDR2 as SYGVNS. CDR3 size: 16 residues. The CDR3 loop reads CARESASGRARDEQFF. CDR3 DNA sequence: TGTGCCAGGGAGTCAGCTAGCGGGAGGGCCAGGGATGAGCAGTTCTTC.

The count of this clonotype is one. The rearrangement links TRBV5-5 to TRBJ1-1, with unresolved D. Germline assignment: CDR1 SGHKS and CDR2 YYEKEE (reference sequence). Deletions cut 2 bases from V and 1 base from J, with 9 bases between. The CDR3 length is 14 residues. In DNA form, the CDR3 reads TGTGCCAGCAGCTTCGAACGAGGGAACACTGAAGCTTTCTTT. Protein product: CASSFERGNTEAFF.

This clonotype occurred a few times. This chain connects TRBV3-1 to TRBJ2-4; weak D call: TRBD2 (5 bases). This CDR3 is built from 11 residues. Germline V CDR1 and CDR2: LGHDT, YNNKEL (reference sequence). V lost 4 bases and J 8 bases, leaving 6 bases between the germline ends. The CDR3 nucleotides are TGTGCCAGCAGCCGAGGGCACATTCAGTACTTC. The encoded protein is CASSRGHIQYF.